The 16 T cell receptor beta chains in this list originate from one sample, sequenced in a study of T cell changes during pregnancy in multiple sclerosis. The table came from immunoSEQ multiplex PCR; TCRdb's copy has only in-frame clones and leaves some out. The repertoire holds nearly 110,000 clones, with around 92% as singletons. The source was peripheral blood, collected in the third trimester of pregnancy. The receptors were sampled from a female donor in good health, enrolled as a control in a pregnancy study.

This chain uses TRBV19 with TRBJ1-4; D may be TRBD1 (5 bases). Deletions cut 6 bases from V and 8 bases from J, with 19 bases between. CDR3 length: 15 residues. The V gene's germline CDR1 is LNHDA and CDR2 SQIVND (reference sequence). In nucleotides, the CDR3 is TGTGCCAGTAGCATGAGAGTCCACCGGGGGGAAAAACTGTTTTTT. It translates to CASSMRVHRGEKLFF.

This clone was counted a few times. CDR3: CAISESLQGTTEAFF. The CDR3 DNA reads as TGTGCCATCAGTGAGTCCCTACAGGGTACCACTGAAGCTTTCTTT. V gene TRBV10-3 combines with J gene TRBJ1-1; weak D call: TRBD1 (6 bases). The CDR3 is 15 residues long. Germline assignment: CDR1 ENHRY and CDR2 SYGVKD. V was cut by 0 bases and J by 4 bases, with 12 bases left in between.

CDR3 in amino acids: CASSSLSYEQYF. The CDR3 DNA follows: TGTGCCAGCAGTTCTCTCTCCTACGAGCAGTACTTC. The genes are TRBV11-2 and TRBJ2-7; D gene unclear. Germline V CDR1 and CDR2: SGHAT, FQNNGV. This CDR3 has 12 amino acids. V was clipped by 6 bases and J by 0 bases, with 6 bases between them.

The J gene is TRBJ2-1, the V gene TRBV7-6; weak D call: TRBD2 (5 bases). The CDR3 has 14 amino acids. V lost 1 base, J lost 10 bases, and 14 bases lay in between. From germline, CDR1 is SGHVS and CDR2 FNYEAQ. CDR3 in DNA: TGTGCCAGCAGCTTAGGAGGGTTCCTGGTCGAGCAGTTCTTC. It is translated as CASSLGGFLVEQFF.

This clone was detected only once. The rearrangement links TRBV4-1 to TRBJ2-3; 9 nucleotides match TRBD2. Germline assignment: CDR1 MGHRA and CDR2 YSYEKL. The CDR3 extends over 15 amino acids. The ends lost 4 bases at V and 1 base at J; junction bases unmatched: 3. This chain's CDR3 is CASSRTSVGTDTQYF. The CDR3 DNA reads TGCGCCAGCAGCCGGACTAGCGTAGGCACAGATACGCAGTATTTT.

This clone appeared once. The J gene is TRBJ2-1, the V gene TRBV19; 9 nucleotides match TRBD1. The CDR3 length is 14 residues. V trimming: 2 bases; J trimming: 9 bases; junction bases outside the gene matches: 5. The germline CDR1 and CDR2 sequences are LNHDA and SQIVND (reference sequence). CDR3 sequence: CASSISPTGGEQFF. The CDR3 DNA is TGTGCCAGTAGTATATCCCCGACAGGGGGTGAGCAGTTCTTC.

The chain couples TRBV7-2 to TRBJ2-1; 13 bases map to TRBD2. Germline CDR1 and CDR2: SGHTA and FQGNSA. This CDR3 is 18 amino acids long. V lost 3 bases, J lost 7 bases, and 12 bases stayed unmatched. The CDR3 spells CASSFFLRGTSGDNEQFF. The DNA for the CDR3 is TGTGCCAGCAGCTTTTTTCTACGGGGGACTAGCGGGGATAATGAGCAGTTCTTC.

The rearrangement links TRBV5-6 to TRBJ2-5; TRBD1 matches at 8 bases. V lost 4 bases, J lost 1 base, and 3 bases stayed unmatched. This CDR3 is built from 14 residues. CDR1 and CDR2 (germline): SGHDT, YYEEEE. DNA of the CDR3: TGTGCCAGCAGCCGACAGGGGCTCCAAGAGACCCAGTACTTC. It encodes CASSRQGLQETQYF.

Only one count was recorded for this clone. The CDR3 protein is CASSQGTGGNQPQHF. The CDR3 nucleotides are TGTGCCAGCAGCCAAGGGACAGGGGGCAATCAGCCCCAGCATTTT. The chain links TRBV4-2 to TRBJ1-5; the match to TRBD1 covers 9 bases. Germline CDR1 is LGHNA and CDR2 is YNFKEQ. J gave up 2 bases and V 1 base, and 0 bases lay outside the gene matches. The CDR3 spans 15 residues.

J is TRBJ1-3 and V is TRBV7-3; 8 bases line up with TRBD1. V gave up 1 base and J gave up 2 bases; unmatched junction bases: 7. Germline CDR1 SGHTA, CDR2 FQGTGA. The CDR3 is 17 amino acids. CDR3 nucleotide sequence: TGTGCCAGCAGCTTAAGTCCCCAGGGGGCAGCTGGAAACACCATATATTTT. This codes for CASSLSPQGAAGNTIYF.

This chain links TRBV7-3 with TRBJ2-1, with D possibly being TRBD2 (5 bases). Germline V lookup: CDR1 SGHTA, CDR2 FQGTGA. V was cut by 2 bases and J by 9 bases, with 11 bases left in between. The CDR3 consists of 13 residues. The DNA of the CDR3 is TGTGCCAGCAGCTTACAACGGGATAGTGAGCAGTTCTTC. Translated: CASSLQRDSEQFF.

The chain recombines TRBV4-3 with TRBJ1-4, with a tentative D call TRBD1 (5 bases). There are 17 residues in the CDR3. Germline V gene data show CDR1 as LGHNA and CDR2 as YSLEER. V shed 0 bases and J shed 7 bases, with 18 bases lying between them. In DNA form, the CDR3 reads TGCGCCAGCAGCCAAGATTGGGGAAACCTGGGGGGTGAAAAACTGTTTTTT. It is translated as CASSQDWGNLGGEKLFF.

The chain combines TRBV11-3 with TRBJ1-1, with D unclear. The CDR3 has 15 amino acids. The germline V gene encodes CDR1 SGHNT and CDR2 YENEEA. Trimming shortened V by 0 bases and J by 3 bases, and 11 bases separated the two germline ends. The CDR3 DNA reads as TGTGCCAGCAGCTTAGAGAGGGTTTTGTACACTGAAGCTTTCTTT. Protein product: CASSLERVLYTEAFF.

The rearrangement joins TRBV7-2 to TRBJ1-2; 7 bases are a match to TRBD1. Germline assignment: CDR1 SGHTA and CDR2 FQGNSA. The CDR3 is 14 residues long. V trimming: 5 bases; J trimming: 6 bases; junction bases outside the gene matches: 9. The CDR3 region is CASSQRDRENGYTF. The CDR3 nucleotides are TGTGCCAGCAGCCAACGGGACAGAGAGAATGGCTACACCTTC.

The V call is TRBV6-5, the J call TRBJ1-1; D unclear. There are 15 residues in the CDR3. CDR1 and CDR2 (germline): MNHEY, SVGAGI. V shed 0 bases and J shed 2 bases, with 10 bases lying between them. CDR3 coding DNA: TGTGCCAGCAGTTACTCGAGTATATCCAACACTGAAGCTTTCTTT. This sequence encodes CASSYSSISNTEAFF.

The rearrangement joins TRBV11-2 to TRBJ2-7; 11 bases align to TRBD1. CDR3 length: 15 residues. The V segment lost 5 bases and the J segment 0 bases; nucleotides outside the gene matches: 3. Germline CDR1 is SGHAT and CDR2 is FQNNGV. As DNA, the CDR3 is TGTGCCAGCAGCACGGACAGGGGGCCCTCCTACGAGCAGTACTTC. Protein product: CASSTDRGPSYEQYF.